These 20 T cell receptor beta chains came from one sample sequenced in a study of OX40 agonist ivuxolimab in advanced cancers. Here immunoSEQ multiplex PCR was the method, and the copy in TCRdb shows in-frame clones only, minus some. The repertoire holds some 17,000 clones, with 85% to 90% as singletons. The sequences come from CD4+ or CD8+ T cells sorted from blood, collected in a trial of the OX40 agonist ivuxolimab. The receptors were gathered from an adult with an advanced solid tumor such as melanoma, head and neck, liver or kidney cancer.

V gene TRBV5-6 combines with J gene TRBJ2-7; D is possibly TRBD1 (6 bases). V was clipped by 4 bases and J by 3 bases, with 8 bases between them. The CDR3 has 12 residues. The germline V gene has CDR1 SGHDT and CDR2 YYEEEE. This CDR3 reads CASSEGDYEQYF. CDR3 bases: TGTGCCAGCAGCGAGGGGGACTACGAGCAGTACTTC.

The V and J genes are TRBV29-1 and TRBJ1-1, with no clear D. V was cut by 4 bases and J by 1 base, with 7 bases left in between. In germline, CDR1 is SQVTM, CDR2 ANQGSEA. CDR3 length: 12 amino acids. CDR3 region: CSVVRRNTEAFF. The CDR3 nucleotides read TGCAGCGTTGTACGCAGGAACACTGAAGCTTTCTTT.

DNA of the CDR3: TGCGCCAGCAGCCAAGACATAACAAGCGGGATTAGATCCTACAATGAGCAGTTCTTC. Protein product: CASSQDITSGIRSYNEQFF. This chain joins TRBV4-3 and TRBJ2-1; 7 bases fit TRBD2. Germline V CDR1 and CDR2: LGHNA, YSLEER. V shed 0 bases and J 1 base; nucleotides not matched to a gene: 12. There are 19 residues in the CDR3.

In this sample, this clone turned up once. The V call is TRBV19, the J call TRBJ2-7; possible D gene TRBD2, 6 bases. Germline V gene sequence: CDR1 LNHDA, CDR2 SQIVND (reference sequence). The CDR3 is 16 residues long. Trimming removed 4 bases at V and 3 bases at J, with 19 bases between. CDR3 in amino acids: CASSTGPSGPIYEQYF. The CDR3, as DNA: TGTGCCAGTAGTACGGGGCCCAGCGGGCCTATCTACGAGCAGTACTTC. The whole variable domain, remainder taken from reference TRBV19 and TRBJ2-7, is DGGITQSPKYLFRKEGQNVTLSCEQNLNHDAMYWYRQDPGQGLRLIYYSQIVNDFQKGDIAEGYSVSREKKESFPLTVTSAQKNPTAFYLCASSTGPSGPIYEQYFGPGTRLTVT.

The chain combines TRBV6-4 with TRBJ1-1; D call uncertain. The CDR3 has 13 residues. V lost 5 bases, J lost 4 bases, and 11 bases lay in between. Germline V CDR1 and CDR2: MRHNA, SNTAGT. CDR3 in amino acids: CASSSLLSTEAFF. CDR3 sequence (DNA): TGTGCCAGCAGTAGCCTTCTCTCCACTGAAGCTTTCTTT.

For the CDR3, the DNA is TGTGCCAGCAGCGGCGACCTGCCACATGAAGCTTTCTTT. Translated, it gives CASSGDLPHEAFF. The chain employs TRBV9 and TRBJ1-1; D gene unclear. The CDR3 is 13 residues long. Germline V gives CDR1 SGDLS, CDR2 YYNGEE. The V end lost 3 bases, the J end lost 7 bases, and 13 bases lay between the germline ends.

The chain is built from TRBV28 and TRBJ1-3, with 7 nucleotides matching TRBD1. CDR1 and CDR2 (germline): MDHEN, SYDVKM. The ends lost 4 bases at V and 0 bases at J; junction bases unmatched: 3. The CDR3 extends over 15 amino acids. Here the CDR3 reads CASSYDRDSGNTIYF. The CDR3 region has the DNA TGTGCCAGCAGTTATGACAGGGACTCTGGAAACACCATATATTTT.

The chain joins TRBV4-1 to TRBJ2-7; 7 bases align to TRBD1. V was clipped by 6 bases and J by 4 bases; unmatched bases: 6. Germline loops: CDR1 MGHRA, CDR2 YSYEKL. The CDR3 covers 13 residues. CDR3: CASSQTGLYEQYF. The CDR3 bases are TGCGCCAGCAGTCAGACAGGGTTGTACGAGCAGTACTTC.

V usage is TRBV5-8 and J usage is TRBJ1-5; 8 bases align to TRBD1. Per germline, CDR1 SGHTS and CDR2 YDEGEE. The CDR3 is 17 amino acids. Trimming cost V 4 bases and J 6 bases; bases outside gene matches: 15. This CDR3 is CASSPPLGQGIFQPQHF. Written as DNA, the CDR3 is TGTGCCAGCAGCCCACCCTTAGGACAGGGTATTTTTCAGCCCCAGCATTTT.

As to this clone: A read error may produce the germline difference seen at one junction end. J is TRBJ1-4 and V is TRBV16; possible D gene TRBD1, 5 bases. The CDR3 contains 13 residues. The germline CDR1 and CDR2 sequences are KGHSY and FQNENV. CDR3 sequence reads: CASSQEGVDTPIF. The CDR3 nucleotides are TGTGCCAGCAGCCAAGAGGGCGTGGACACCCCAATTTTT.

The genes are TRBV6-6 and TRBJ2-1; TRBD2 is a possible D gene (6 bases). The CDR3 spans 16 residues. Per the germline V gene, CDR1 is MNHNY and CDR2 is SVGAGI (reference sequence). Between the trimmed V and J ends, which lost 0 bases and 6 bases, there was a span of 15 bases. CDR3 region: CASSYSSLAPINEQFF. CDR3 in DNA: TGTGCCAGCAGTTACTCGAGTCTAGCGCCGATCAATGAGCAGTTCTTC.

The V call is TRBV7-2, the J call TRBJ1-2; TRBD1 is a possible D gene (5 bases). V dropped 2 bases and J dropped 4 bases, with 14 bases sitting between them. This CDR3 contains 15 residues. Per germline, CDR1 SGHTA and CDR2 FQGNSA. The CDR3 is CASSLRYAGSYGYTF. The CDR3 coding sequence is TGTGCCAGCAGCTTACGTTATGCAGGGAGCTATGGCTACACCTTC. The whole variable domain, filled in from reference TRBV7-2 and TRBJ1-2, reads GAGVSQSPSNKVTEKGKDVELRCDPISGHTALYWYRQSLGQGLEFLIYFQGNSAPDKSGLPSDRFSAERTGGSVSTLTIQRTQQEDSAVYLCASSLRYAGSYGYTFGSGTRLTVV.

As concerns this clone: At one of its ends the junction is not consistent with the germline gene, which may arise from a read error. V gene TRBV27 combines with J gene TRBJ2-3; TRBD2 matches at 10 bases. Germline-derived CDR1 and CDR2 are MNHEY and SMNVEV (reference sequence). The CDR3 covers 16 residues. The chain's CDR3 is CTSSSLGLAEEDTQYF. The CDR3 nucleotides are TGTACCAGCAGTTCACTAGGACTAGCGGAAGAAGATACGCAGTATTTT.

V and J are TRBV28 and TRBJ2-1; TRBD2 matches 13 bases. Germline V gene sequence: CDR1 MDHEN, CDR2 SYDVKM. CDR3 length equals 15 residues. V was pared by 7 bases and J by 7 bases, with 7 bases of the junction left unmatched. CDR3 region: CASNYGTSGVNEQFF. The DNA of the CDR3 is TGTGCCAGCAATTATGGGACTAGCGGGGTGAATGAGCAGTTCTTC.

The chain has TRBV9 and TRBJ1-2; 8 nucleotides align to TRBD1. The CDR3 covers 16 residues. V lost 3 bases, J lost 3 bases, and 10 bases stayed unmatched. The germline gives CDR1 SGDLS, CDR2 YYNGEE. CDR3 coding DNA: TGTGCCAGCAGCGACACTGACAGGGGTGTTTACTATGGCTACACCTTC. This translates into CASSDTDRGVYYGYTF. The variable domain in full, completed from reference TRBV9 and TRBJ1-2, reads DSGVTQTPKHLITATGQRVTLRCSPRSGDLSVYWYQQSLDQGLQFLIQYYNGEERAKGNILERFSAQQFPDLHSELNLSSLELGDSALYFCASSDTDRGVYYGYTFGSGTRLTVV.

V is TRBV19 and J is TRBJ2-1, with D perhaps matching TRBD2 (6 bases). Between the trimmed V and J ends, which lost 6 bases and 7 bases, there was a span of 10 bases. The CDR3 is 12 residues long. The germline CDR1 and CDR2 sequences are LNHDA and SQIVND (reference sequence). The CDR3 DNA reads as TGTGCCAGTAGCCCGACTAGGAATGAGCAGTTCTTC. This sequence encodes CASSPTRNEQFF.

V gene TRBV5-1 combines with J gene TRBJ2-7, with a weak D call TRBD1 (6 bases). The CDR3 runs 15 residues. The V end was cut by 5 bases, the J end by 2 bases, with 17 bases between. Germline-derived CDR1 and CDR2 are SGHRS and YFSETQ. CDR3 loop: CASSVRGQGTYEQYF. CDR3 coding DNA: TGCGCCAGCAGTGTAAGAGGCCAGGGGACCTACGAGCAGTACTTC.

The CDR3 DNA is TGCGCCAGCAGCCAAGATCGGGGCAGGAACACTGAAGCTTTCTTT. It encodes CASSQDRGRNTEAFF. This rearrangement joins TRBV4-3 to TRBJ1-1; D is possibly TRBD1 (5 bases). V was trimmed by 0 bases and J by 1 base, leaving 9 bases between them. CDR1 LGHNA and CDR2 YSLEER come from the germline V gene. The CDR3 runs 15 residues.

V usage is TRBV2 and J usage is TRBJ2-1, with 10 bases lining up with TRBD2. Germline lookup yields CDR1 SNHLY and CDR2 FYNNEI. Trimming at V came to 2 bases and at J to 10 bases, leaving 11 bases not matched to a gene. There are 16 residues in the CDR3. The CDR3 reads CASSEIWSSGRWEQFF. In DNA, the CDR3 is TGTGCCAGCAGTGAAATATGGTCTAGCGGGAGATGGGAGCAGTTCTTC.

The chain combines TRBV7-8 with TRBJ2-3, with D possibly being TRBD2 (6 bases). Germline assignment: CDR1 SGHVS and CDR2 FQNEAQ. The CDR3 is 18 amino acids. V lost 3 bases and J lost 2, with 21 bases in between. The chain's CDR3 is CASSLGGGGIVFTDTQYF. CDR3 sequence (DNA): TGTGCCAGCAGCTTGGGGGGAGGAGGGATTGTATTCACAGATACGCAGTATTTT.